This TCR beta chain was recorded in a study of Graves' ophthalmopathy and Graves' hyperthyroidism. The wider study: The stable label applied to hyperthyroidism with no ophthalmopathy within 18 months of follow-up.

Per the germline V gene, CDR1 is MNHEY and CDR2 is SVGAGI. The CDR3 consists of 16 residues. The V gene end was trimmed by 9 bases and the J gene end by 13 bases; junction bases not matched to a gene: 22. This clonotype has just one count. Its antigen is unknown. General study points: Using a 13-signature model, the authors split ophthalmopathy from stable hyperthyroidism, with roughly 90% sensitivity and 75% to 82% specificity.

RNA transcripts were the source from which TCR beta CDR3 regions were amplified. HTBI primers were employed in first-round RT-PCR, then a second-round multiplex PCR followed. TCRdb recomputed calls from the multiplex PCR reads with MiXCR, one row per CDR3 protein. The sample lists a few hundred thousand distinct CDR3 sequences, about two fifths seen once, with about 4.2% in the top ten. Sequencing was performed on peripheral blood or thyroid tissue (not recorded which). The chain uses TRBV6-5 and TRBJ1-4; 8 bases match TRBD1. The receptor was isolated from an adult man with Graves' hyperthyroidism. Here the CDR3 reads CASGSMGRGLTSGLFF. The CDR3 DNA is TGTGCCAGTGGATCGATGGGCAGGGGGCTAACAAGCGGACTGTTTTTT.